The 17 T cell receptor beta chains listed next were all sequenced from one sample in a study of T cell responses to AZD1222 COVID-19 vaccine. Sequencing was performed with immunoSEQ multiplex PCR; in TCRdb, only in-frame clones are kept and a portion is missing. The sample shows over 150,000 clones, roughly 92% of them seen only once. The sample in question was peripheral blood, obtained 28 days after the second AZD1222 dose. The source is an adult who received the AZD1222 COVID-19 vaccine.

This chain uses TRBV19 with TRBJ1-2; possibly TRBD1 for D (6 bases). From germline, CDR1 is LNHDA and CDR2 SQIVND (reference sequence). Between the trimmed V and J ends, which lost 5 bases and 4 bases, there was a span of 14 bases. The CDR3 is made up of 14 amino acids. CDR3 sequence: CASSLLQGIYGYTF. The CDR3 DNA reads TGTGCCAGTAGTTTATTACAGGGAATCTATGGCTACACCTTC.

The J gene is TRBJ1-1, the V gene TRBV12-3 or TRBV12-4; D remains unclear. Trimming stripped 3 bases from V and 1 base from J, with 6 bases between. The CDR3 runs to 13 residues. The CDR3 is CASSFWQNTEAFF. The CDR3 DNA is TGTGCCAGCAGTTTTTGGCAGAACACTGAAGCTTTCTTT.

The CDR3 region is CASSSPGTAYGYTF. The CDR3 coding sequence is TGTGCCAGCAGCTCCCCCGGGACAGCCTATGGCTACACCTTC. The chain combines TRBV5-4 with TRBJ1-2; 7 nucleotides match TRBD1. In germline, CDR1 is SGHNT, CDR2 YYREEE (reference sequence). The ends lost 3 bases at V and 4 bases at J; junction bases unmatched: 6. The CDR3 has 14 amino acids.

CDR3 in amino acids: CASSVSTGELGETQYF. DNA of the CDR3: TGTGCCAGCAGCGTATCGACAGGTGAGCTCGGAGAGACCCAGTACTTC. The V call is TRBV9, the J call TRBJ2-5, with D maybe TRBD1 (6 bases). Trimming cost V 1 base and J 4 bases, with 17 bases left between them. Per germline, CDR1 SGDLS and CDR2 YYNGEE. This CDR3 region has 16 residues. Full variable domain (missing parts from reference TRBV9 and TRBJ2-5): DSGVTQTPKHLITATGQRVTLRCSPRSGDLSVYWYQQSLDQGLQFLIQYYNGEERAKGNILERFSAQQFPDLHSELNLSSLELGDSALYFCASSVSTGELGETQYFGPGTRLLVL.

CDR3 in amino acids: CASSDRGNTGELFF. The CDR3 nucleotides read TGTGCCAGCAGCGACAGGGGAAACACCGGGGAGCTGTTTTTT. The rearrangement joins TRBV7-2 to TRBJ2-2; 8 nucleotides agree with TRBD1. Trimming at V came to 5 bases and at J to 2 bases, leaving 1 base not matched to a gene. In germline, CDR1 is SGHTA, CDR2 FQGNSA. The CDR3 is 14 amino acids.

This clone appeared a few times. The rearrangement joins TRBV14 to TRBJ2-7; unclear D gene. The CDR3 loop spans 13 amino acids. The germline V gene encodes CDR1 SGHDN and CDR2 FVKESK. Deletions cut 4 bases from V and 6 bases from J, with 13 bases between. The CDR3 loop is CASSPILYREQYF. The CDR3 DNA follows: TGTGCCAGCAGCCCAATACTGTATCGCGAGCAGTACTTC.

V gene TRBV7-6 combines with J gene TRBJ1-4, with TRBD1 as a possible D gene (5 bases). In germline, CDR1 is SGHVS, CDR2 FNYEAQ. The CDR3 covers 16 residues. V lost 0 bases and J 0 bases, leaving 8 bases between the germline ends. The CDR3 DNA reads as TGTGCCAGCAGCTTAGCGCCCAGGGCAACTAATGAAAAACTGTTTTTT. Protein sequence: CASSLAPRATNEKLFF. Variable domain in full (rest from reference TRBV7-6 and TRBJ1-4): GAGVSQSPRYKVTKRGQDVALRCDPISGHVSLYWYRQALGQGPEFLTYFNYEAQQDKSGLPNDRFSAERPEGSISTLTIQRTEQRDSAMYRCASSLAPRATNEKLFFGSGTQLSVL.

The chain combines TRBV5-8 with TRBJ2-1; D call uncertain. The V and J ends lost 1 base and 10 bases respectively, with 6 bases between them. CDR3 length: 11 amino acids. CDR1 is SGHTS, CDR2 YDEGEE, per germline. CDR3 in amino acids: CASSLYGEQFF. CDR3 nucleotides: TGTGCCAGCAGCTTGTACGGGGAGCAGTTCTTC.

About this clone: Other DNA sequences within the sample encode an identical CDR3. CDR3 region: CAWGRGNQPQHF. DNA of the CDR3: TGTGCCTGGGGACGGGGAAATCAGCCCCAGCATTTT. The V and J genes are TRBV30 and TRBJ1-5; unclear D gene. V gave up 5 bases and J gave up 4 bases, with 9 bases separating them. The germline gives CDR1 GTSNPN, CDR2 SVGIG (reference sequence). The CDR3 spans 12 residues.

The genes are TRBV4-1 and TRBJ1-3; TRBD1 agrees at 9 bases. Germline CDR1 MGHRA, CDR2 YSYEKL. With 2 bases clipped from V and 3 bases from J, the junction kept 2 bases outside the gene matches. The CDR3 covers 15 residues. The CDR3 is CASSQTGGFGNTIYF. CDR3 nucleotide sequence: TGCGCCAGCAGCCAAACAGGGGGCTTTGGAAACACCATATATTTT.

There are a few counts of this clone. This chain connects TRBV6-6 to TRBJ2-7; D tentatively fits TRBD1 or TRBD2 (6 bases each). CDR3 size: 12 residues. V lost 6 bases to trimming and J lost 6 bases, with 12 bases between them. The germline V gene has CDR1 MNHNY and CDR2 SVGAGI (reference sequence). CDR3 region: CASSRGQGEQYF. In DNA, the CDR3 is TGTGCCAGCAGCCGGGGGCAGGGCGAGCAGTACTTC.

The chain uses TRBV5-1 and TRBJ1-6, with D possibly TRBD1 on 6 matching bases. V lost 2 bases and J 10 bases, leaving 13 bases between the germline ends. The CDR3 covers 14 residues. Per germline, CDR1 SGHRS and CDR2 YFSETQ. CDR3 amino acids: CASSLQGSHSPLHF. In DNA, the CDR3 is TGCGCCAGCAGCTTACAGGGATCGCACTCACCCCTCCACTTT. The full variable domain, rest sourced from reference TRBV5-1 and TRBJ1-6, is KAGVTQTPRYLIKTRGQQVTLSCSPISGHRSVSWYQQTPGQGLQFLFEYFSETQRNKGNFPGRFSGRQFSNSRSEMNVSTLELGDSALYLCASSLQGSHSPLHFGNGTRLTVT.

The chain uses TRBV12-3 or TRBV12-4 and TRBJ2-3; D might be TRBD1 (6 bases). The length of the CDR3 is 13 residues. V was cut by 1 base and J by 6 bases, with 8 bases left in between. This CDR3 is CASSLGGPDTQYF. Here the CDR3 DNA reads TGTGCCAGCAGTTTAGGGGGGCCCGATACGCAGTATTTT.

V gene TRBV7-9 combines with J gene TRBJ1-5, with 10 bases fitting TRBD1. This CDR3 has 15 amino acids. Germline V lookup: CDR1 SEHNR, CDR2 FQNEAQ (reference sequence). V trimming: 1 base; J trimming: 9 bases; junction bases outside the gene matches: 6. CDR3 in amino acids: CASSLGTGGTLPQHF. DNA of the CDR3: TGTGCCAGCAGCTTAGGGACAGGGGGGACTCTGCCCCAGCATTTT.

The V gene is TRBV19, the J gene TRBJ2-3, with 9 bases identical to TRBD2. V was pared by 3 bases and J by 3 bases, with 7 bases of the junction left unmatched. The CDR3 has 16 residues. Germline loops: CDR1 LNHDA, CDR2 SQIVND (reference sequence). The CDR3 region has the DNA TGTGCCAGTAGTATTGCGGGGGGGAGTAGGACAGATACGCAGTATTTT. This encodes CASSIAGGSRTDTQYF. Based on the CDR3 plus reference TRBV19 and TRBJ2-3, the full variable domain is DGGITQSPKYLFRKEGQNVTLSCEQNLNHDAMYWYRQDPGQGLRLIYYSQIVNDFQKGDIAEGYSVSREKKESFPLTVTSAQKNPTAFYLCASSIAGGSRTDTQYFGPGTRLTVL.

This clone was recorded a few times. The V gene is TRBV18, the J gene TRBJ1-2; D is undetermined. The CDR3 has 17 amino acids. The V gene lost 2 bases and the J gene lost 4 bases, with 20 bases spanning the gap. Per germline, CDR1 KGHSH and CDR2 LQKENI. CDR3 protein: CASSPKTGIDGVYGYTF. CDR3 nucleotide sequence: TGTGCCAGCTCACCAAAAACGGGAATCGACGGCGTCTATGGCTACACCTTC.

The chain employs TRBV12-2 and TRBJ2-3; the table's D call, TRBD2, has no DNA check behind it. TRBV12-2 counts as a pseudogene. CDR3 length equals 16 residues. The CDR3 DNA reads TGTGCAAGTCGCTCCCGACTAGCGGGGATCACAGATACGCAGTATTTT. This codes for CASRSRLAGITDTQYF.